What follows are 32 T cell receptor beta chains derived from one specimen sequenced in a study of a mutant IDH1 vaccine in newly diagnosed glioma (dated by TCRdb to the early 2020s). The sample's time point label, in plain terms: week 5, during vaccination. A 20-mer mutant IDH1 peptide at 300 micrograms in Montanide made up each vaccine dose, which was injected subcutaneously together with topical imiquimod. Receptors were amplified or captured by the immunoSEQ multiplex PCR assay. TCRdb stores this immuneACCESS table with in-frame sequences only. Part of the clones is absent; in the studies checked, under half of the shortfall reflects unresolved V genes, and no reason is known for the rest. The sample table contains tens of thousands of clones; only one count was recorded for approximately 78% of them. The top ten clonotypes cover approximately 1.8% of the sample. These receptors are not linked to any known antigen.

Here the sequenced sample was PBMCs, taken from a glioma patient whose treatment included an IDH1 peptide vaccine. The source of these receptors is a woman in her thirties or forties with glioma.

In its sample, this clone was seen once. CDR3 region: CASHRGLNQPQHF. The CDR3 bases are TGTGCCAGCCACAGGGGGCTTAATCAGCCCCAGCATTTT. V usage is TRBV6-5 and J usage is TRBJ1-5; TRBD1 matches at 9 bases. Trimming cost V 8 bases and J 4 bases; bases outside gene matches: 3. CDR3 size: 13 residues. Germline V gives CDR1 MNHEY, CDR2 SVGAGI.

This chain connects TRBV7-2 to TRBJ2-7; D unresolved. Trimming removed 1 base at V and 3 bases at J, with 10 bases between. The CDR3 is 14 residues long. CDR1 SGHTA and CDR2 FQGNSA come from the germline V gene. In nucleotides, the CDR3 is TGTGCCAGCAGCTTAGTGGCTCTCGACTACGAGCAGTACTTC. It yields the protein CASSLVALDYEQYF.

The chain has TRBV10-1 and TRBJ2-2; weak D call: TRBD2 (6 bases). The CDR3 runs 13 residues. Trimming removed 8 bases at V and 6 bases at J, with 13 bases between. Germline V CDR1 and CDR2: WNHNN, SYGVQD (reference sequence). The CDR3 nucleotides are TGCGCCAGCCAGCGGGCGCGAGCCGGGGAGCTGTTTTTT. Translated, it gives CASQRARAGELFF.

CDR3 loop: CASSRTDQETQYF. CDR3 DNA sequence: TGTGCCAGCTCCCGGACAGATCAAGAGACCCAGTACTTC. The chain carries TRBV6-5 and TRBJ2-5, with a weak D call TRBD1 (6 bases). Trimming removed 8 bases from V and 2 bases from J, with 12 bases in between. CDR1 MNHEY and CDR2 SVGAGI come from the germline V gene. The CDR3 spans 13 residues.

The V gene is TRBV11-1, the J gene TRBJ1-1; the D gene is possibly TRBD1 (6 bases). V was trimmed by 6 bases and J by 1 base, leaving 18 bases between them. Germline V lookup: CDR1 SGHAT, CDR2 FQDESV (reference sequence). The CDR3 has 16 residues. This CDR3 is CASSSVSGARNTEAFF. In nucleotides, the CDR3 is TGTGCCAGCAGTTCCGTCTCAGGGGCGAGGAACACTGAAGCTTTCTTT. Based on the CDR3 plus reference TRBV11-1 and TRBJ1-1, the full variable domain is EAEVAQSPRYKITEKSQAVAFWCDPISGHATLYWYRQILGQGPELLVQFQDESVVDDSQLPKDRFSAERLKGVDSTLKIQPAELGDSAMYLCASSSVSGARNTEAFFGQGTRLTVV.

The chain combines TRBV13 with TRBJ2-7, with TRBD1 identical over 7 bases. With V trimmed by 4 bases and J by 6 bases, 9 bases remained unmatched. The CDR3 loop spans 14 amino acids. Per germline, CDR1 PRHDT and CDR2 FYEKMQ (reference sequence). This CDR3 is CASSSDRAPFEQYF. For the CDR3, the DNA is TGTGCCAGCAGCTCAGACAGGGCACCCTTCGAGCAGTACTTC.

The chain carries TRBV5-1 and TRBJ2-7, with 7 positions matching TRBD1. The junction had 10 bases not matched to a gene; V was cut back by 4 bases and J by 3 bases. Per the germline V gene, CDR1 is SGHRS and CDR2 is YFSETQ. CDR3 size: 15 residues. The CDR3 nucleotides are TGCGCCAGCAGCCTCGGGACAGTCCCGGGCTACGAGCAGTACTTC. It translates to CASSLGTVPGYEQYF.

This clone was detected a few times. This chain uses TRBV7-9 with TRBJ2-1, with 12 bases aligning to TRBD2. The CDR3 is made up of 14 amino acids. Looked up from germline, CDR1 is SEHNR and CDR2 is FQNEAQ (reference sequence). Trimming cost V 3 bases and J 8 bases; bases outside gene matches: 2. CDR3 sequence (DNA): TGTGCCAGCAGCTTTCTAGCGGGGGGGGATGAGCAGTTCTTC. Its translation is CASSFLAGGDEQFF.

This clone was detected only once. The chain combines TRBV11-2 with TRBJ1-2; D unclear. V shed 1 base and J shed 7 bases, with 10 bases lying between them. The CDR3 runs to 13 residues. Germline assignment: CDR1 SGHAT and CDR2 FQNNGV. In DNA form, the CDR3 reads TGTGCCAGCAGCTTAGTGAGCTCAGGTGGCTACACCTTC. It codes for CASSLVSSGGYTF.

The chain couples TRBV5-6 to TRBJ1-5, with D possibly TRBD1 on 5 matching bases. V was trimmed by 1 base and J by 0 bases, leaving 8 bases between them. Germline assignment: CDR1 SGHDT and CDR2 YYEEEE. The CDR3 spans 15 residues. The CDR3 DNA follows: TGTGCCAGCAGCTTGTACGGGGGTAGCAATCAGCCCCAGCATTTT. Amino acids: CASSLYGGSNQPQHF.

The chain employs TRBV30 and TRBJ1-4; TRBD1 might be the D (5 bases). The CDR3 is made up of 14 amino acids. CDR1 and CDR2 from the germline V gene are GTSNPN and SVGIG (reference sequence). V was pared by 4 bases and J by 1 base, with 10 bases between. The CDR3 sequence is CAWNRDLTNEKLFF. The CDR3 DNA reads TGTGCCTGGAACCGGGACCTAACTAATGAAAAACTGTTTTTT.

The genes are TRBV29-1 and TRBJ2-6; D is possibly TRBD1 (5 bases). CDR1 is SQVTM, CDR2 ANQGSEA, per germline. CDR3 length: 16 amino acids. Trimming removed 4 bases at V and 3 bases at J, with 16 bases between. The CDR3 is CSVVNYSGFGANVLTF. CDR3 nucleotides: TGCAGCGTTGTTAATTATTCAGGGTTTGGGGCCAACGTCCTGACTTTC. Variable domain in full (rest from reference TRBV29-1 and TRBJ2-6): SAVISQKPSRDICQRGTSLTIQCQVDSQVTMMFWYRQQPGQSLTLIATANQGSEATYESGFVIDKFPISRPNLTFSTLTVSNMSPEDSSIYLCSVVNYSGFGANVLTFGAGSRLTVL.

This chain links TRBV7-2 with TRBJ2-7, with a tentative D call TRBD1 (6 bases). Trimming removed 10 bases from V and 8 bases from J, with 27 bases in between. The CDR3 is 15 amino acids. CDR1 and CDR2 from the germline V gene are SGHTA and FQGNSA. The CDR3 nucleotides read TGTGCCACCCGACCCGGGACATCAGGCTACGGAAAGCAGTACTTC. This codes for CATRPGTSGYGKQYF.

The rearrangement joins TRBV6-6 to TRBJ2-5; D may be TRBD2 (7 bases). Germline CDR1 is MNHNY and CDR2 is SVGAGI (reference sequence). Trimming took off 8 bases at V and 1 base at J, with 20 bases between the two ends. CDR3 length: 16 amino acids. The CDR3 DNA reads TGTGCCAGCTTGAGAGAGCAGGGGACTACCCAAGAGACCCAGTACTTC. It is translated as CASLREQGTTQETQYF.

This chain connects TRBV15 to TRBJ1-2; the match to TRBD1 covers 7 bases. The CDR3 is made up of 14 amino acids. The V segment lost 0 bases and the J segment 4 bases; nucleotides outside the gene matches: 2. Germline CDR1 is LNHNV and CDR2 is YYDKDF (reference sequence). CDR3 sequence reads: CATSRETGTYGYTF. In nucleotides, the CDR3 is TGTGCCACCAGCAGAGAGACAGGGACCTATGGCTACACCTTC.

This chain connects TRBV4-1 to TRBJ2-7; D ambiguous. V was trimmed by 6 bases and J by 3 bases, leaving 12 bases between them. This CDR3 spans 13 amino acids. The germline gives CDR1 MGHRA, CDR2 YSYEKL. CDR3 sequence reads: CASSWAANYEQYF. The DNA for the CDR3 is TGCGCCAGCAGTTGGGCGGCCAACTACGAGCAGTACTTC.

The rearrangement links TRBV7-2 to TRBJ1-1; D call uncertain. Trimming stripped 3 bases from V and 1 base from J, with 9 bases between. This CDR3 is built from 14 residues. The V gene's germline CDR1 is SGHTA and CDR2 FQGNSA. The CDR3 DNA reads TGTGCCAGCAGCTTTGGGTCGGCGAACACTGAAGCTTTCTTT. It yields the protein CASSFGSANTEAFF.

The V gene is TRBV7-6, the J gene TRBJ2-1; maybe TRBD1 (6 bases). The CDR3 sequence is 15 residues long. V lost 2 bases and J lost 8, with 16 bases in between. The V gene's germline CDR1 is SGHVS and CDR2 FNYEAQ. The CDR3 loop is CASSLRAGEGDEQFF. DNA for the CDR3: TGTGCCAGCAGCTTAAGGGCCGGAGAGGGGGATGAGCAGTTCTTC.

The chain recombines TRBV25-1 with TRBJ1-2, with 8 bases matching TRBD1. This CDR3 comprises 13 residues. The germline gives CDR1 MGHDK, CDR2 SYGVNS. With V trimmed by 4 bases and J by 5 bases, 3 bases remained unmatched. The CDR3 sequence: CASSVTGEYGYTF. DNA of the CDR3: TGTGCCAGCAGTGTGACAGGGGAATATGGCTACACCTTC.

V and J are TRBV18 and TRBJ2-3; 8 nucleotides agree with TRBD2. Germline values: CDR1 KGHSH, CDR2 LQKENI. CDR3 length: 16 amino acids. The V and J ends lost 3 bases and 5 bases, in that order; junction bases with no gene match: 10. DNA for the CDR3: TGTGCCAGCTCACCTCCTGGAGCGGGGGAAGGAGATACGCAGTATTTT. Protein product: CASSPPGAGEGDTQYF.

The V call is TRBV27, the J call TRBJ1-4; D is perhaps TRBD1 (5 bases). Per germline, CDR1 MNHEY and CDR2 SMNVEV (reference sequence). Trimming left V 6 bases short and J 4 bases short, with 21 bases between. The CDR3 has 17 amino acids. The DNA for the CDR3 is TGTGCCAGCAGGCCCGGGACGGGTATTCTAGTTAATGAAAAACTGTTTTTT. This translates into CASRPGTGILVNEKLFF.

The J gene is TRBJ2-1, the V gene TRBV7-2; 12 bases fit TRBD2. The CDR3 is 15 amino acids. J was trimmed by 7 bases and V by 6 bases; bases with no gene match: 7. Germline lookup yields CDR1 SGHTA and CDR2 FQGNSA. CDR3 region: CASRLTSGGGNEQFF. Written as DNA, the CDR3 is TGTGCCAGCAGGCTGACTAGCGGGGGTGGTAATGAGCAGTTCTTC.

The rearrangement links TRBV5-1 to TRBJ2-7, with D tentatively TRBD2 (5 bases). Trimming cost V 5 bases and J 2 bases, with 14 bases left between them. Germline values: CDR1 SGHRS, CDR2 YFSETQ. The CDR3 contains 14 residues. The CDR3 loop is CASRTGGGAYEQYF. The CDR3 DNA reads as TGCGCCAGCAGGACGGGTGGAGGAGCCTACGAGCAGTACTTC.

The CDR3 sequence is CASRTTSSGANVLTF. The CDR3 DNA reads TGTGCCAGTAGAACTACAAGCTCTGGGGCCAACGTCCTGACTTTC. The chain employs TRBV19 and TRBJ2-6, with unresolved D. The CDR3 totals 15 residues. Germline assignment: CDR1 LNHDA and CDR2 SQIVND (reference sequence). V dropped 6 bases and J dropped 0 bases, with 9 bases sitting between them.

This chain connects TRBV7-8 to TRBJ1-2; weak D call: TRBD1 (5 bases). Trimming shortened V by 5 bases and J by 2 bases, and 15 bases separated the two germline ends. Per the germline V gene, CDR1 is SGHVS and CDR2 is FQNEAQ. The CDR3 contains 15 residues. The CDR3 DNA follows: TGTGCCAGCAGCCAGGGAGGGTGGGGGAACTATGGCTACACCTTC. This translates into CASSQGGWGNYGYTF.

The rearrangement links TRBV19 to TRBJ2-5; D not certain. The CDR3 has 13 residues. CDR1 and CDR2 (germline): LNHDA, SQIVND (reference sequence). Trimming pared 6 bases from V and 4 bases from J, leaving 12 bases between. The CDR3 here is CASRSPLGETQYF. In nucleotides, the CDR3 is TGTGCCAGTAGAAGCCCCCTGGGAGAGACCCAGTACTTC.

The chain couples TRBV4-1 to TRBJ2-1; TRBD2 agrees at 8 bases. J lost 10 bases, V lost 2 bases, and 4 bases had no gene match. Germline loops: CDR1 MGHRA, CDR2 YSYEKL. The CDR3 is 13 residues long. The CDR3 sequence is CASSQPAGAEQFF. In DNA, the CDR3 is TGCGCCAGCAGCCAACCAGCGGGGGCCGAGCAGTTCTTC.

This chain joins TRBV6-1 and TRBJ2-3; D remains ambiguous. Germline assignment: CDR1 MNHNS and CDR2 SASEGT. CDR3 size: 12 residues. V was trimmed by 7 bases and J by 5 bases, leaving 10 bases between them. The CDR3 bases are TGTGCCAGCACCTTTTTTGAAGATACGCAGTATTTT. This sequence encodes CASTFFEDTQYF.

V and J are TRBV7-2 and TRBJ2-2; no reliable D call. Trimming removed 3 bases at V and 0 bases at J, with 11 bases between. The CDR3 loop spans 16 amino acids. Looked up from germline, CDR1 is SGHTA and CDR2 is FQGNSA. The CDR3 coding sequence is TGTGCCAGCAGCTTGACCCGGGCCCCGAACACCGGGGAGCTGTTTTTT. Translating gives CASSLTRAPNTGELFF. Combining the CDR3 with reference TRBV7-2 and TRBJ2-2 gives the whole variable domain GAGVSQSPSNKVTEKGKDVELRCDPISGHTALYWYRQSLGQGLEFLIYFQGNSAPDKSGLPSDRFSAERTGGSVSTLTIQRTQQEDSAVYLCASSLTRAPNTGELFFGEGSRLTVL.

This chain uses TRBV30 with TRBJ2-5; D unresolved. The CDR3 is made up of 10 amino acids. V was cut by 5 bases and J by 2 bases, with 3 bases left in between. Germline V CDR1 and CDR2: GTSNPN, SVGIG (reference sequence). Here the CDR3 DNA reads TGTGCCTGGCTTCAAGAGACCCAGTACTTC. Its translation: CAWLQETQYF.

This chain uses TRBV5-6 with TRBJ1-2; TRBD1 agrees at 9 bases. Germline lookup yields CDR1 SGHDT and CDR2 YYEEEE. V lost 4 bases and J lost 8; bases outside the gene matches: 12. CDR3 length: 15 residues. The CDR3: CASSDGQGKGGGYTF. Here the CDR3 DNA reads TGTGCCAGCAGCGATGGACAGGGGAAAGGAGGCGGCTACACCTTC.

The chain joins TRBV4-1 to TRBJ1-3; the D is unclear. CDR3 length: 15 amino acids. Trimming took 1 base from V and 0 from J, leaving 7 bases between them. From germline, CDR1 is MGHRA and CDR2 YSYEKL. The CDR3 DNA follows: TGCGCCAGCAGCCAAGGGACGGTCTCTGGAAACACCATATATTTT. Protein sequence: CASSQGTVSGNTIYF.